This T cell receptor (beta chain) comes out of a study of blood T cells in healthy people across ages. The V gene's germline CDR1 is SGHRS and CDR2 YFSETQ. This CDR3 comprises 17 residues. The V and J ends lost 0 bases and 4 bases respectively, with 17 bases between them. A second PCR, run for 7 to 11 cycles, used a sample-barcoded 5' primer plus a J-beta primer mix. Per sample, CDR3-containing paired-end reads numbered at least 2.5 million. TCRdb re-called the 5' RACE reads through MiXCR, storing one row per CDR3 protein. The sample lists about 1.6 million distinct CDR3 sequences, almost 35% occurring once. Whole-study results and caveats: Donors of long life had a larger count of naive CD4+ cells and greater diversity than aged donors.

A word on this clonotype: The antigen is unknown.

What was sequenced was blood. This TCR came from a young woman in good health. This sequence joins TRBV5-1 and TRBJ1-3; the D gene is possibly TRBD1 (5 bases). Here the CDR3 reads CASSLAGQGDSGNTIYF. The CDR3 region has the DNA TGCGCCAGCAGCTTGGCCGGTCAGGGAGACTCAGGAAACACCATATATTTT.